Listed below are T cell receptor beta chains from one sample, sequenced in a study of blood T cell repertoires in COVID-19. The protocol was immunoSEQ multiplex PCR, while the TCRdb copy is restricted to in-frame clones and leaves out a portion. The sample lists 260,000 or so clones; more than 75% were seen once. The sequencing input was PBMCs or T cells enriched from blood (not recorded which). These receptors all come from a young man who had recovered from COVID-19. Both conserved end residues are part of each CDR3. D genes are given only for firm matches. The size of a clone is reported for some rows only, either as once, few or many, or as a class for expanded clones.

d_call	v_call	j_call	clone_size	cdr3_aa	cdr3_nt
NA	TRBV6-5	TRBJ2-1	NA	CASSYWAQGNEQFF	TGTGCCAGCAGTTACTGGGCCCAGGGCAATGAGCAGTTCTTC
TRBD1	TRBV4-1	TRBJ2-1	NA	CASSQRAPRGLHNEQFF	TGCGCCAGCAGCCAAAGGGCCCCCAGGGGGCTTCACAATGAGCAGTTCTTC
NA	TRBV28	TRBJ2-1	NA	CATELSADNEQFF	TGTGCCACCGAACTTAGCGCTGACAATGAGCAGTTCTTC
TRBD1	TRBV7-9	TRBJ2-7	NA	CASSEWDRDAYEQYF	TGTGCCAGCAGCGAATGGGACAGGGACGCCTACGAGCAGTACTTC
NA	TRBV3-1/TRBV3-2	TRBJ1-3	NA	CASSLGQSGNTIYF	TGTGCCAGCAGCCTCGGACAGTCTGGAAACACCATATATTTT
NA	TRBV28	TRBJ1-5	NA	CASSPPLGQPQHF	TGTGCCAGCAGCCCCCCCCTCGGTCAGCCCCAGCATTTT
NA	TRBV6-5	TRBJ2-7	few	CASSYWGRESYEQYF	TGTGCCAGCAGTTACTGGGGCAGGGAAAGCTACGAGCAGTACTTC
NA	TRBV5-1	TRBJ2-3	NA	CASAEQATDTQYF	TGCGCCAGCGCCGAACAGGCCACAGATACGCAGTATTTT
NA	TRBV5-4	TRBJ2-3	NA	CASSSLFSSNTDTQYF	TGTGCCAGCAGCTCCCTTTTCAGTTCAAACACAGATACGCAGTATTTT
TRBD2	TRBV7-2	TRBJ2-7	NA	CASSIAGALGLSSYEQYF	TGTGCCAGCAGCATCGCGGGAGCCCTCGGACTCAGCTCCTACGAGCAGTACTTC
TRBD1	TRBV3-1/TRBV3-2	TRBJ1-5	NA	CASSPGQDLVSNQPQHF	TGTGCCAGCAGCCCGGGACAGGACCTAGTGAGCAATCAGCCCCAGCATTTT
NA	TRBV30	TRBJ1-1	NA	CAWTIQGNTEAFF	TGTGCCTGGACAATACAGGGGAACACTGAAGCTTTCTTT
NA	TRBV7-9	TRBJ2-7	once	CASSFGAYEQYF	TGTGCCAGCAGCTTCGGAGCCTACGAGCAGTACTTC
TRBD1	TRBV27	TRBJ1-5	NA	CASSPRQGYSNQPQHF	TGTGCCAGCAGTCCGAGACAGGGATATAGCAATCAGCCCCAGCATTTT
NA	TRBV5-1	TRBJ2-4	once	CASSLYPVDQGSAKNIQYF	TGCGCCAGCAGCTTGTACCCGGTCGATCAGGGGTCGGCCAAAAACATTCAGTACTTC
TRBD2	TRBV6-5	TRBJ2-7	NA	CASSYSYSGGREQYF	TGTGCCAGCAGTTACTCGTATAGCGGGGGGCGCGAGCAGTACTTC
TRBD1	TRBV7-8	TRBJ1-5	NA	CASSLMGTGGSNQPQHF	TGTGCCAGCAGCTTAATGGGGACAGGGGGTAGCAATCAGCCCCAGCATTTT
NA	TRBV6-1	TRBJ1-2	few	CASSEWEGPRYGYTF	TGTGCCAGCAGTGAATGGGAGGGTCCCCGCTATGGCTACACCTTC
TRBD1	TRBV4-1	TRBJ1-5	NA	CASSQGQGAGQPQHF	TGCGCCAGCAGCCAAGGACAGGGGGCCGGTCAGCCCCAGCATTTT
NA	TRBV18	TRBJ1-3	NA	CASSPPRDSGNTIYF	TGTGCCAGCTCACCACCTCGGGACTCTGGAAACACCATATATTTT
NA	TRBV11-1	TRBJ1-4	NA	CASSPLGGQKLFF	TGTGCCAGCAGCCCACTGGGTGGGCAAAAACTGTTTTTT
NA	TRBV5-1	TRBJ2-7	once	CASSFRQNYEQYF	TGCGCCAGCAGCTTTAGACAGAACTACGAGCAGTACTTC
TRBD2	TRBV2	TRBJ2-1	NA	CASSIAGDYYNEQFF	TGTGCCAGCAGTATAGCGGGGGACTATTACAATGAGCAGTTCTTC
NA	TRBV11-2	TRBJ1-4	NA	CASSLVLSTNEKLFF	TGTGCCAGCAGCTTAGTATTATCAACTAATGAAAAACTGTTTTTT
NA	TRBV5-6	TRBJ2-7	NA	CASSLTAPGSWEYF	TGTGCCAGCAGCTTAACGGCTCCGGGTTCCTGGGAGTACTTC
TRBD2	TRBV2	TRBJ2-7	NA	CASSEAQVAGGRIYEQYF	TGTGCCAGCAGTGAAGCGCAGGTAGCGGGGGGTCGAATCTACGAGCAGTACTTC
NA	TRBV30	TRBJ1-5	NA	CAWSAQYQPQHF	TGTGCCTGGAGTGCACAGTATCAGCCCCAGCATTTT
TRBD1	TRBV5-1	TRBJ2-7	NA	CASSRTGGTPEQYF	TGCGCCAGCAGCCGGACAGGGGGTACCCCCGAGCAGTACTTC
NA	TRBV18	TRBJ2-5	NA	CASSLRYNQETQYF	TGTGCCAGCTCACTTCGGTATAACCAAGAGACCCAGTACTTC
TRBD1	TRBV27	TRBJ1-2	NA	CASSLDGTGKSSGGYTF	TGTGCCAGCAGTTTAGACGGGACAGGGAAGAGTTCGGGTGGCTACACCTTC
TRBD2	TRBV5-4	TRBJ2-3	NA	CASSSPTSITDTQYF	TGTGCCAGCAGCTCCCCGACTAGCATCACAGATACGCAGTATTTT
NA	TRBV24-1	TRBJ1-1	NA	CATSETDSTEAFF	TGTGCCACCAGTGAGACCGACAGCACTGAAGCTTTCTTT
NA	TRBV12-3/TRBV12-4	TRBJ2-5	NA	CASTSGKTQYF	TGTGCCAGCACCTCGGGGAAGACCCAGTACTTC
TRBD2	TRBV28	TRBJ2-7	NA	CASSFKPGLADTYEQYF	TGTGCCAGCAGTTTCAAACCGGGACTAGCGGACACCTACGAGCAGTACTTC